These 17 T cell receptor beta chains came from one sample sequenced in a study of shared clonotypes between healthy human individuals. Libraries were prepared by immunoSEQ multiplex PCR; TCRdb keeps only in-frame clonotypes and omits some of them. The sample shows roughly 1.4 million clones, roughly 98.5% of them seen only once. The sequenced sample consisted of naive CD4+ T cells sorted from blood. Specified subset: CD45RA+ positively selected. These TCRs come from a man under 40 in good health.

The chain links TRBV14 to TRBJ1-1; 10 bases are shared with TRBD1. After removal of 4 bases from V and 9 bases from J, the junction contained 14 bases not matched to a gene. CDR3 length: 16 residues. The germline gives CDR1 SGHDN, CDR2 FVKESK. CDR3 sequence (DNA): TGTGCCAGCAGCCGAGGACAGGGGGAGAATTTGAATCAAGCTTTCTTT. The encoded protein is CASSRGQGENLNQAFF.

The chain joins TRBV28 to TRBJ2-7, with 10 bases that match TRBD1. In germline, CDR1 is MDHEN, CDR2 SYDVKM. V was clipped by 6 bases and J by 3 bases; unmatched bases: 23. The CDR3 has 20 residues. CDR3 DNA: TGTGCCAGCAGACCCTTACGGGGGACAGGGGTTATGGACAGGCTCTACGAGCAGTACTTC. Translation gives CASRPLRGTGVMDRLYEQYF.

The chain couples TRBV6-5 to TRBJ2-7; D possibly corresponds to TRBD2 (6 bases). The CDR3 loop spans 14 amino acids. Trimming removed 1 base at V and 2 bases at J, with 9 bases between. Germline V gene lookup returns CDR1 MNHEY and CDR2 SVGAGI. CDR3 amino acids: CASSYLRDPYEQYF. In nucleotides, the CDR3 is TGTGCCAGCAGTTACTTGCGGGACCCCTACGAGCAGTACTTC.

The genes are TRBV2 and TRBJ1-1; TRBD1 is a possible D gene (5 bases). CDR1 and CDR2 from the germline V gene are SNHLY and FYNNEI. This CDR3 spans 13 amino acids. V lost 7 bases to trimming and J lost 5 bases, with 14 bases between them. The CDR3 nucleotides are TGTGCCAGCATGGGCAGGGCAAGGACTGAAGCTTTCTTT. Encoded protein: CASMGRARTEAFF.

The V call is TRBV30, the J call TRBJ2-7; D is ambiguous. Trimming took off 3 bases at V and 4 bases at J, with 7 bases between the two ends. Germline V CDR1 and CDR2: GTSNPN, SVGIG (reference sequence). This CDR3 contains 11 residues. For the CDR3, the DNA is TGTGCCTGGAGGGATTTATACGAGCAGTACTTC. It specifies CAWRDLYEQYF.

The V call is TRBV6-6, the J call TRBJ2-3; D is unclear. The length of the CDR3 is 11 residues. CDR1 is MNHNY, CDR2 SVGAGI, per germline (reference sequence). V was trimmed by 2 bases and J by 7 bases, leaving 4 bases between them. In DNA form, the CDR3 reads TGTGCCAGCAGTTACGGGTATACGCAGTATTTT. Protein product: CASSYGYTQYF.

The chain uses TRBV2 and TRBJ2-5; perhaps TRBD2 as D (5 bases). The germline V gene encodes CDR1 SNHLY and CDR2 FYNNEI. Trimming removed 7 bases from V and 4 bases from J, with 13 bases in between. CDR3 length equals 13 residues. CDR3 DNA sequence: TGTGCCAGCAAGGGTTTAGAGGGAGAGACCCAGTACTTC. Its protein product is CASKGLEGETQYF.

This rearrangement joins TRBV11-2 to TRBJ2-2, with 8 positions matching TRBD2. This CDR3 comprises 15 residues. Losses at the gene ends were 5 bases for V and 5 bases for J; bases not matched to a gene: 7. Germline CDR1 and CDR2: SGHAT and FQNNGV. The CDR3 loop is CASSPRGGATGELFF. CDR3 nucleotide sequence: TGTGCCAGCAGCCCCCGGGGGGGTGCGACCGGGGAGCTGTTTTTT.

The rearrangement joins TRBV4-1 to TRBJ1-2, with 8 bases fitting TRBD1. The ends lost 2 bases at V and 4 bases at J; junction bases unmatched: 6. The CDR3 contains 15 residues. Germline V gene lookup returns CDR1 MGHRA and CDR2 YSYEKL. The CDR3 coding sequence is TGCGCCAGCAGCCAACCTGACAGGGGATTCTATGGCTACACCTTC. Amino acid sequence: CASSQPDRGFYGYTF.

Turning to this clone: One end of the junction is discordant with germline, which a read error may explain. This rearrangement joins TRBV7-7 to TRBJ2-2, with D perhaps matching TRBD2 (5 bases). Germline CDR1 SSHAT, CDR2 FNYEAQ (reference sequence). The CDR3 totals 13 residues. The CDR3: CASSSLATGELFF. The CDR3 DNA is TGTGCTAGCAGCTCCCTAGCTACCGGGGAGCTGTTTTTT.

The gene calls are TRBV2 and TRBJ2-5; 8 positions agree with TRBD2. The V gene end was trimmed by 10 bases and the J gene end by 9 bases; junction bases not matched to a gene: 7. In germline, CDR1 is SNHLY, CDR2 FYNNEI. The CDR3 runs to 11 residues. The CDR3 region has the DNA TGTGCCACCCTCCTGCGGGAGGCCCAGTACTTC. It codes for CATLLREAQYF.

The V gene is TRBV4-3, the J gene TRBJ2-5; a possible D gene is TRBD2 (5 bases). V was cut by 0 bases and J by 6 bases, with 17 bases left in between. The CDR3 runs 16 residues. Germline CDR1 reads LGHNA; CDR2 reads YSLEER. CDR3 in amino acids: CASSQDLPSGIQTQYF. DNA for the CDR3: TGCGCCAGCAGCCAAGATCTTCCGTCGGGAATCCAGACCCAGTACTTC.

V gene TRBV14 combines with J gene TRBJ1-1, with D unclear. The CDR3 totals 14 residues. Germline V CDR1 and CDR2: SGHDN, FVKESK. V was trimmed by 4 bases and J by 1 base, leaving 10 bases between them. CDR3 protein: CASSRETQNTEAFF. CDR3 coding DNA: TGTGCCAGCAGCCGAGAGACCCAGAACACTGAAGCTTTCTTT. Full variable domain (remainder filled in from reference TRBV14 and TRBJ1-1): EAGVTQFPSHSVIEKGQTVTLRCDPISGHDNLYWYRRVMGKEIKFLLHFVKESKQDESGMPNNRFLAERTGGTYSTLKVQPAELEDSGVYFCASSRETQNTEAFFGQGTRLTVV.

J is TRBJ2-3 and V is TRBV21-1; TRBD2, as called in the table, went unchecked against the DNA. TRBV21-1 is marked as a pseudogene. The CDR3 loop spans 18 amino acids. In DNA, the CDR3 is TGTGCCAGCAGCGAGTTACTTGGGACTAGCCGAAACACAGATACGCAGTATTTT. It specifies CASSELLGTSRNTDTQYF.

The chain has TRBV25-1 and TRBJ2-2; D gene uncertain. This CDR3 has 15 residues. Trimming removed 4 bases at V and 1 base at J, with 10 bases between. CDR1 is MGHDK, CDR2 SYGVNS, per germline. CDR3 bases: TGTGCCAGCAGTGCTTTTGAGAGGAACACCGGGGAGCTGTTTTTT. Translating it yields CASSAFERNTGELFF.

The chain couples TRBV9 to TRBJ2-3; D remains ambiguous. Germline V lookup: CDR1 SGDLS, CDR2 YYNGEE. V gave up 4 bases and J gave up 1 base, with 7 bases separating them. The CDR3 has 13 amino acids. CDR3: CASSPPGTDTQYF. Written as DNA, the CDR3 is TGTGCCAGCAGCCCCCCGGGCACAGATACGCAGTATTTT.

CDR3 in DNA: TGTGCCAGCAGGACTAGCGGGGGCCCGGATACGCAGTATTTT. It codes for CASRTSGGPDTQYF. This chain joins TRBV2 and TRBJ2-3; TRBD2 aligns across 12 bases. After removal of 6 bases from V and 6 bases from J, the junction contained 4 bases not matched to a gene. Germline CDR1 and CDR2: SNHLY and FYNNEI. The CDR3 is 14 residues long.